What follows are 5 T cell receptor beta chains derived from one specimen sequenced in a study of Graves' ophthalmopathy and Graves' hyperthyroidism. Investigators amplified TCR beta CDR3 regions from RNA transcripts. The workflow started with a first-round RT-PCR run with HTBI primers and then moved on to a second-round multiplex PCR. TCRdb analysed the multiplex PCR reads with MiXCR anew, one entry per CDR3 protein. This sample has 360,000 or so distinct CDR3 sequences; around 20% occur once, and the top ten carry 1.6%. The sequenced sample was peripheral blood. All receptors come from a woman between 18 and 29 years old with Graves' ophthalmopathy.

This clonotype was found many times. This chain links TRBV12-3 or TRBV12-4 with TRBJ1-2, with 8 bases aligning to TRBD1. The CDR3 loop spans 14 amino acids. V was clipped by 8 bases and J by 0 bases; unmatched bases: 5. CDR3 protein: CASGTGLANYGYTF. The CDR3 nucleotides read TGTGCCAGCGGGACAGGATTAGCTAACTATGGCTACACCTTC.

This clonotype was seen only once. The chain has TRBV20-1 and TRBJ2-7; no reliable D call. V gave up 3 bases and J gave up 2 bases, with 8 bases separating them. Germline V gene lookup returns CDR1 DFQATT and CDR2 SNEGSKA (reference sequence). There are 12 residues in the CDR3. CDR3 residues: CSARDETYEQYF. The CDR3 DNA follows: TGCAGTGCTAGGGACGAGACCTACGAGCAGTACTTC.

The V gene is TRBV20-1, the J gene TRBJ2-7; 11 nucleotides match TRBD2. Germline V gives CDR1 DFQATT, CDR2 SNEGSKA (reference sequence). The V segment lost 5 bases and the J segment 3 bases; nucleotides outside the gene matches: 9. This CDR3 region has 15 residues. CDR3: CSAGALGTSGYEQYF. Here the CDR3 DNA reads TGCAGTGCTGGAGCCCTCGGGACTAGCGGCTACGAGCAGTACTTC.

The sample holds many counts of this clonotype. The chain couples TRBV4-3 to TRBJ2-7; D ambiguous. Trimming cost V 3 bases and J 5 bases, with 20 bases left between them. The CDR3 has 16 residues. The germline CDR1 and CDR2 sequences are LGHNA and YSLEER. Written as DNA, the CDR3 is TGCGCCAGCAGCCAGGACGACTCGTTTACCGCCCACGAGCAGTACTTC. Translating gives CASSQDDSFTAHEQYF.

The chain carries TRBV12-3 or TRBV12-4 and TRBJ1-1; a possible D gene is TRBD1 (5 bases). Trimming left V 5 bases short and J 10 bases short, with 17 bases between. The CDR3 extends over 13 amino acids. DNA for the CDR3: TGTGCCAGCAGTCCAACCGTGGGGGTTAGAGCTTTCTTT. This encodes CASSPTVGVRAFF.